This T cell receptor (beta chain) was captured in a study of shared clonotypes between healthy human individuals. This clone showed up just a few times. CD45RA+ naive and CD45RA-negative memory subsets were separated from CD4+ cells. Genomic DNA belonging to each subset was distributed in equal measure over several immunoSEQ plates. The assay was immunoSEQ multiplex PCR, and TCRdb's table has in-frame clones only and misses some. This sample has over a million clones; approximately 72% occur once, and the top ten carry roughly 1.4%. The germline CDR1 and CDR2 sequences are LNHDA and SQIVND (reference sequence). This CDR3 region has 14 residues. Trimming left V 8 bases short and J 0 bases short, with 10 bases between.

The J gene is TRBJ2-2, the V gene TRBV19, with D maybe TRBD1 (6 bases). The source of this sequence is a man younger than 35 in good health. The sequenced sample was memory CD4+ T cells sorted from blood. Subset in this sample: CD45RA-negative fraction. CDR3 amino acids: CASDGQPNTGELFF. Here the CDR3 DNA reads TGTGCCAGTGATGGACAGCCGAACACCGGGGAGCTGTTTTTT.